This record looks at one T cell receptor (beta chain) sequence and its context. Antigen: not known. The source of the sample is a study of cytomegalovirus exposure and HLA in healthy donors. Findings and caveats of the study: About 150 TCR beta chains were listed as cytomegalovirus-associated. Later analysis identified about 17,000 TCR beta sequences associated with HLA alleles, using a false discovery rate threshold of 0.05. There were reportedly fewer N-insertions in an Asian-associated ancestry cluster than the roughly 670-donor mean, in a later analysis.

Germline-derived CDR1 and CDR2 are SNHLY and FYNNEI. This CDR3 region has 14 residues. PCR primers comprised 60 Vbeta and 13 Jbeta primers. Assay: immunoSEQ multiplex PCR; the TCRdb copy retains only in-frame clones and omits some. The table has 130,000 or so clones, around 77% seen once. Sequenced input: PBMCs. The chain employs TRBV2 and TRBJ2-5; TRBD1 agrees at 7 bases. The DNA matches TRBJ2-7 better at its end, which makes the J call doubtful. The sequence was collected from a man between 25 and 39 years old in good health and CMV-seronegative. This CDR3 is CASRLRGLSYEQYF. As DNA, the CDR3 is TGTGCCAGCAGACTAAGGGGGCTCTCCTACGAGCAGTACTTC.